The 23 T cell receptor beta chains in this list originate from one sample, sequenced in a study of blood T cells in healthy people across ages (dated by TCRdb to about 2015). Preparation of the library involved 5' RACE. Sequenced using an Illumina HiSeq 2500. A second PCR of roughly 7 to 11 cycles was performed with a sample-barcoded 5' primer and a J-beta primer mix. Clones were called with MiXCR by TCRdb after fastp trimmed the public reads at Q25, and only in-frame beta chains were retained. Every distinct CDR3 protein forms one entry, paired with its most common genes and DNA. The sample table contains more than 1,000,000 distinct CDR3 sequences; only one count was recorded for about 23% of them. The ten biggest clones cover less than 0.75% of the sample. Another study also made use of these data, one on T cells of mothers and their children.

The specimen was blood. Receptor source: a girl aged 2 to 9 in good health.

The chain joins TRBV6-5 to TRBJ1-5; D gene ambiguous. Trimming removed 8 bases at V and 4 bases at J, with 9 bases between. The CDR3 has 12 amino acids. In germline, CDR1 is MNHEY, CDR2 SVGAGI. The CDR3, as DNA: TGTGCCAGCGGGCAGTCTAATCAGCCCCAGCATTTT. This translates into CASGQSNQPQHF.

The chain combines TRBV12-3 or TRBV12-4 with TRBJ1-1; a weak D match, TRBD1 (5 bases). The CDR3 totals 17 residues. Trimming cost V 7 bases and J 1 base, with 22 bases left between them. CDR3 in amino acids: CASILGHTWNQNTEAFF. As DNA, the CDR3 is TGTGCCAGCATCTTGGGGCACACGTGGAATCAGAACACTGAAGCTTTCTTT.

The DNA of the CDR3 is TGTGCCAGCAGCCCCACCCGTTCCATGATTTGGGGGACCCAGTACTTC. Encoded protein: CASSPTRSMIWGTQYF. The chain has TRBV7-2 and TRBJ2-5; D is unresolved. Germline V gene data show CDR1 as SGHTA and CDR2 as FQGNSA. This CDR3 has 16 amino acids. The V end was cut by 5 bases, the J end by 7 bases, with 23 bases between.

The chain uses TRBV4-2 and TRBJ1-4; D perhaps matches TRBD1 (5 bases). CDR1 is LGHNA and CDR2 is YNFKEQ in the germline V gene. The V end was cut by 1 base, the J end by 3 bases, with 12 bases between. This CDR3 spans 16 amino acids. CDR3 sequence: CASSQGQGAANEKLFF. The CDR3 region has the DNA TGTGCCAGCAGCCAAGGGCAAGGGGCTGCTAATGAAAAACTGTTTTTT.

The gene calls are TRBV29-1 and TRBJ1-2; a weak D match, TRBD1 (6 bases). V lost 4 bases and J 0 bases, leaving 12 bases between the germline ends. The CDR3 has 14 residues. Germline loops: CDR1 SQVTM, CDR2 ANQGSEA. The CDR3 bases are TGCAGCGTTGGAGGGGGGGGAACTAACTATGGCTACACCTTC. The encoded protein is CSVGGGGTNYGYTF.

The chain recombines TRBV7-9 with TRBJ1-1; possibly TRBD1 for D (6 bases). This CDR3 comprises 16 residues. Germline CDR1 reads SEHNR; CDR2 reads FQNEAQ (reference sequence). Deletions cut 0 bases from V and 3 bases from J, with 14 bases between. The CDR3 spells CASSLAGGGSDTEAFF. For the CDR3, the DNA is TGTGCCAGCAGCTTAGCAGGGGGGGGATCGGACACTGAAGCTTTCTTT.

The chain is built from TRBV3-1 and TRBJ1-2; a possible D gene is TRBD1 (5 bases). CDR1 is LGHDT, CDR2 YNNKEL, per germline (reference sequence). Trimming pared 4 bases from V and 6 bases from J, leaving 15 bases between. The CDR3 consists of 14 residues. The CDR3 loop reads CASSPLEGFDGYTF. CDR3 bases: TGTGCCAGCAGCCCCCTCGAGGGGTTCGATGGCTACACCTTC.

In nucleotides, the CDR3 is TGTGCCAGCAGCTATACTAGCGGGATACAAGAGACCCAGTACTTC. Protein product: CASSYTSGIQETQYF. The J gene is TRBJ2-5, the V gene TRBV7-9; 10 bases map to TRBD2. The CDR3 contains 15 residues. Germline trimming cut 4 bases from V and 2 bases from J; bases unmatched to any gene: 4. Germline assignment: CDR1 SEHNR and CDR2 FQNEAQ (reference sequence). The entire variable domain, with the rest obtained from reference TRBV7-9 and TRBJ2-5, is as follows: DTGVSQNPRHKITKRGQNVTFRCDPISEHNRLYWYRQTLGQGPEFLTYFQNEAQLEKSRLLSDRFSAERPKGSFSTLEIQRTEQGDSAMYLCASSYTSGIQETQYFGPGTRLLVL.

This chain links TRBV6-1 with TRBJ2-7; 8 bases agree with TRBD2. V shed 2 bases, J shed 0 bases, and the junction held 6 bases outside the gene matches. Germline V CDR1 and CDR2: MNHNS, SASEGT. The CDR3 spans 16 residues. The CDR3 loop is CASSEWTGGGSYEQYF. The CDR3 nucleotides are TGTGCCAGCAGTGAATGGACGGGAGGGGGCTCCTACGAGCAGTACTTC.

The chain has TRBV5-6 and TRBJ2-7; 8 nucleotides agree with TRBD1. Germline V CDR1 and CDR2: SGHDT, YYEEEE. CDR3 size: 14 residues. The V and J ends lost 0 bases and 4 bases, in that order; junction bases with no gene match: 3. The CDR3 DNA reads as TGTGCCAGCAGCTTGGACAGGGGGGAATACGAGCAGTACTTC. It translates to CASSLDRGEYEQYF.

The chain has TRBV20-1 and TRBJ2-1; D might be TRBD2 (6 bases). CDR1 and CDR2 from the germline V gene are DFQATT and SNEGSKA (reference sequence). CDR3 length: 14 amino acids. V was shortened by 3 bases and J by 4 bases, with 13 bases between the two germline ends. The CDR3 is CSARGTFTYNEQFF. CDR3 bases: TGCAGTGCTAGGGGGACTTTTACTTACAATGAGCAGTTCTTC.

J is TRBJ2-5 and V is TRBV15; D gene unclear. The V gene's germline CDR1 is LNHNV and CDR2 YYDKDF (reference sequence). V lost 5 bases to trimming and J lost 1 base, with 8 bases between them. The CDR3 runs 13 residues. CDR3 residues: CATSGNAQETQYF. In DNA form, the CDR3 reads TGTGCCACCAGCGGGAACGCCCAAGAGACCCAGTACTTC.

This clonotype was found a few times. Written as DNA, the CDR3 is TGCAGTGCACGAGTGGACAGCGGAGAAAAACTGTTTTTT. Its protein product is CSARVDSGEKLFF. This chain links TRBV20-1 with TRBJ1-4; possible D gene TRBD1, 6 bases. The V and J ends lost 6 bases and 8 bases respectively, with 16 bases between them. CDR3 size: 13 residues. Germline V gene data show CDR1 as DFQATT and CDR2 as SNEGSKA (reference sequence).

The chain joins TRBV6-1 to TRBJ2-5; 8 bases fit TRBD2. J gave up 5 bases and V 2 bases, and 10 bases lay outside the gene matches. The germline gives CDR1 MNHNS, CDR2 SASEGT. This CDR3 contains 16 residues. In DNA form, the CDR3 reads TGTGCCAGCAGTGAAATGGGAGCGGGAGTTGGGGAGACCCAGTACTTC. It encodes CASSEMGAGVGETQYF.

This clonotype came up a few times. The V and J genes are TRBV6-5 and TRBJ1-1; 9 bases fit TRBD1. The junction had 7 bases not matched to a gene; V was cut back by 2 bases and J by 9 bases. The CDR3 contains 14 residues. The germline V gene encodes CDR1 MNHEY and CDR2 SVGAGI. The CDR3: CASSYEGQGSKAFF. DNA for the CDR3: TGTGCCAGCAGTTACGAGGGACAGGGTAGTAAAGCTTTCTTT.

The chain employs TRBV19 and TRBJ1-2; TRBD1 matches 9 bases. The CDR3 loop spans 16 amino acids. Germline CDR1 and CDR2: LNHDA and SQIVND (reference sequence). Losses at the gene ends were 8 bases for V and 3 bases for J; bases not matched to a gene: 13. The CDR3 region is CASGIGTGGVDYGYTF. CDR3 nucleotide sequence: TGTGCCAGTGGCATCGGTACAGGGGGCGTCGACTATGGCTACACCTTC.

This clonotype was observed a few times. The CDR3 DNA sequence: TGTGCCAGCAGCCCAAGGCGTGGGCCCCGAGAGACCCAGTACTTC. Translation gives CASSPRRGPRETQYF. The chain uses TRBV14 and TRBJ2-5; D ambiguous. The V gene lost 4 bases and the J gene lost 4 bases, with 16 bases spanning the gap. Looked up from germline, CDR1 is SGHDN and CDR2 is FVKESK. The CDR3 length is 15 residues. Drawing the rest from reference TRBV14 and TRBJ2-5, the complete variable domain is EAGVTQFPSHSVIEKGQTVTLRCDPISGHDNLYWYRRVMGKEIKFLLHFVKESKQDESGMPNNRFLAERTGGTYSTLKVQPAELEDSGVYFCASSPRRGPRETQYFGPGTRLLVL.

CDR3 amino acids: CASLSGSWYF. CDR3 nucleotides: TGTGCCAGCTTGTCGGGATCGTGGTACTTC. This chain connects TRBV6-1 to TRBJ2-4, with D perhaps TRBD2 (5 bases). With 8 bases removed from V and 15 bases from J, the gap between germline ends came to 14 bases. This CDR3 comprises 10 residues. CDR1 is MNHNS, CDR2 SASEGT, per germline.

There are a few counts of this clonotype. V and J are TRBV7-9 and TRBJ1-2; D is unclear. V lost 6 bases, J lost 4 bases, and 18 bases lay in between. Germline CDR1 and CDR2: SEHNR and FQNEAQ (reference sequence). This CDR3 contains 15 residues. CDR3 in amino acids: CASSLDGRSGYGYTF. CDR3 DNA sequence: TGTGCCAGCAGTCTAGACGGCAGGTCGGGCTATGGCTACACCTTC.

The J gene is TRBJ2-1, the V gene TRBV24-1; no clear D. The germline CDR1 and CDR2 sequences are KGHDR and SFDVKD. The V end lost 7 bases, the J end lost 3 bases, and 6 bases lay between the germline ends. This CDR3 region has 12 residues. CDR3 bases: TGTGCCACCAGGGAAAGCTACAATGAGCAGTTCTTC. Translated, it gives CATRESYNEQFF.

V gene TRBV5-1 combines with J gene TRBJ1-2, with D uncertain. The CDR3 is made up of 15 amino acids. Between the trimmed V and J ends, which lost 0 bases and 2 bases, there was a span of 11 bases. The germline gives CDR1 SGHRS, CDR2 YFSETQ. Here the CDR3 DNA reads TGCGCCAGCAGCTTGGTACCAGGATCAAACTATGGCTACACCTTC. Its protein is CASSLVPGSNYGYTF.

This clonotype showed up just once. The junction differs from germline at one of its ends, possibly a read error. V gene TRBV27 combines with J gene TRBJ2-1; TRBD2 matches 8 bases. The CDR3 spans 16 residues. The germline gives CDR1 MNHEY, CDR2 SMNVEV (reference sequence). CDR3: CASSWSGSRSYNEQFF. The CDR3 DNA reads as TGTGCCAGCAGTTGGAGCGGGAGCAGGTCCTATAATGAGCAGTTCTTC.

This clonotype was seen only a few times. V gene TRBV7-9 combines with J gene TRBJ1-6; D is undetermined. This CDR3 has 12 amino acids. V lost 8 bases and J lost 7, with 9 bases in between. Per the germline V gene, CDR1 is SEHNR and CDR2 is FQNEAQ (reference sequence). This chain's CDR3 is CASGQDNSPLHF. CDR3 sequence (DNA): TGTGCCAGCGGGCAGGACAATTCACCCCTCCACTTT.